The next 18 T cell receptor beta chains were all read from a single sample in a study of immune heterogeneity within non-small cell lung tumors (dated by TCRdb to 2017 to 2018). For the TCR template, genomic DNA was extracted from bulk tumor tissue, and approximately 640 ng of gDNA was amplified for each sample. Multiple biopsies per primary tumor were taken during surgery, spaced as far apart as possible within the tumor mass. Patients in the study cohort, which was described as untreated, were newly diagnosed NSCLC cases going through curative surgery. The reads were generated on a HiSeq X Ten. The TCR beta CDR3 region was amplified with a multiplex PCR system, in which a first round of roughly 10 cycles was run using 32 V-gene forward and 13 J-gene reverse primers. The public reads were reprocessed in TCRdb via fastp at Q25 and MiXCR, keeping in-frame beta chains. Under each unique CDR3 protein, matching rows form one entry showing the most common genes and DNA. In this sample the table shows more than 9,000 distinct CDR3 sequences, just under 30% of which occur a single time. The ten largest clones add up to 6.5% to 9.5% of the sample.

The sample was lung tumor tissue. These receptors all come from a woman aged 60-75 years with non-small cell lung cancer.

The chain uses TRBV15 and TRBJ2-7; D call uncertain. Trimming left V 1 base short and J 5 bases short, with 9 bases between. The CDR3 length is 13 residues. Germline-derived CDR1 and CDR2 are LNHNV and YYDKDF (reference sequence). CDR3 protein: CATSRGVADEQYF. The CDR3 DNA reads as TGTGCCACCAGCAGAGGAGTGGCGGACGAGCAGTACTTC.

With respect to this clonotype: A much larger clone sits a single nucleotide away, making a read error possible. Given the absence of the conserved phenylalanine or tryptophan at the CDR3 end, a read error is likely. The chain couples TRBV6-1 to TRBJ1-1; unclear D gene. V lost 7 bases and J lost 0, with 12 bases in between. This CDR3 contains 14 residues. The germline CDR1 and CDR2 sequences are MNHNS and SASEGT. CDR3 in DNA: TGTGCCAGCAAGCCCGGGCCTTTGAACACTGAAGCTTTCTCT. This gives the protein CASKPGPLNTEAFS.

A word on this clonotype: A much larger clone sits a single nucleotide away, making a read error possible. The chain couples TRBV6-4 to TRBJ1-1; 9 nucleotides agree with TRBD1. The CDR3 sequence is 15 residues long. Germline V gene sequence: CDR1 MRHNA, CDR2 SNTAGT. The CDR3 bases are TGTGCCATCAGTGACTCGGAGACAGGGGGTTCTGAAGCTTTCTTT. It yields the protein CAISDSETGGSEAFF.

This clonotype was recorded at least ten times. V usage is TRBV12-3 or TRBV12-4 and J usage is TRBJ2-3, with 11 bases identical to TRBD2. The CDR3 is 14 amino acids. Trimming took 6 bases from V and 3 from J; bases not matched to a gene: 2. In DNA, the CDR3 is TGTGCCAGCAGCCCTAGCGGGAGGACAGATACGCAGTATTTT. It yields the protein CASSPSGRTDTQYF.

This clonotype is judged medium-sized. This chain connects TRBV11-2 to TRBJ1-3; D gene ambiguous. V gave up 3 bases and J gave up 3 bases, with 3 bases separating them. CDR3 length equals 12 residues. CDR1 and CDR2 (germline): SGHAT, FQNNGV. The CDR3 loop is CASSLDGNTIYF. The DNA for the CDR3 is TGTGCCAGCAGCTTGGATGGAAACACCATATATTTT.

On this clonotype: A much larger clone differs by one base, so this may be a read error. The chain recombines TRBV12-3 or TRBV12-4 with TRBJ1-6, with D unclear. CDR3 length: 14 residues. CDR3 loop: CVSSFMGYNSPLHF. In nucleotides, the CDR3 is TGTGTCAGCAGTTTTATGGGGTATAATTCACCCCTCCACTTT.

This clonotype is medium-sized by share. The chain carries TRBV28 and TRBJ1-1; 10 positions match TRBD1. Trimming took 5 bases from V and 4 from J; bases not matched to a gene: 7. The germline gives CDR1 MDHEN, CDR2 SYDVKM. CDR3 length: 15 residues. CDR3 residues: CASSLQGDRGTEAFF. For the CDR3, the DNA is TGTGCCAGCAGTCTCCAGGGGGACAGGGGCACTGAAGCTTTCTTT. Complete variable domain (other parts from reference TRBV28 and TRBJ1-1): DVKVTQSSRYLVKRTGEKVFLECVQDMDHENMFWYRQDPGLGLRLIYFSYDVKMKEKGDIPEGYSVSREKKERFSLILESASTNQTSMYLCASSLQGDRGTEAFFGQGTRLTVV.

The CDR3 loop reads CASSGGGSTDTQYF. DNA for the CDR3: TGTGCCAGCAGCGGCGGCGGAAGCACAGATACGCAGTATTTT. V is TRBV7-2 and J is TRBJ2-3; D is uncertain. The CDR3 is 14 amino acids. Germline lookup yields CDR1 SGHTA and CDR2 FQGNSA. The V end lost 5 bases, the J end lost 0 bases, and 9 bases lay between the germline ends.

Judged by abundance, this clonotype is medium-sized. The V call is TRBV7-8, the J call TRBJ2-7; 7 bases fit TRBD1. Per germline, CDR1 SGHVS and CDR2 FQNEAQ. This CDR3 region has 16 residues. The junction had 10 bases not matched to a gene; V was cut back by 5 bases and J by 0 bases. The CDR3 loop is CASSLQTGTSSYEQYF. The DNA for the CDR3 is TGTGCCAGCAGCCTCCAGACAGGGACGAGCTCCTACGAGCAGTACTTC.

This clonotype was seen a handful of times. This chain joins TRBV11-2 and TRBJ2-3; no firm D call. Germline CDR1 and CDR2: SGHAT and FQNNGV. This CDR3 has 14 residues. Trimming pared 2 bases from V and 6 bases from J, leaving 12 bases between. CDR3 residues: CASSLLAFEDTQYF. CDR3 nucleotides: TGTGCCAGCAGCTTATTGGCATTCGAGGATACGCAGTATTTT.

The chain carries TRBV20-1 and TRBJ2-5; 11 bases match TRBD2. CDR1 DFQATT and CDR2 SNEGSKA come from the germline V gene (reference sequence). This CDR3 is built from 15 residues. V was pared by 4 bases and J by 2 bases, with 6 bases of the junction left unmatched. This CDR3 reads CSATSSGRSQETQYF. CDR3 nucleotide sequence: TGCAGTGCTACCTCTAGCGGGAGGTCTCAAGAGACCCAGTACTTC.

The chain uses TRBV5-8 and TRBJ2-5; 16 bases line up with TRBD2. Germline assignment: CDR1 SGHTS and CDR2 YDEGEE. V lost 4 bases and J lost 5; bases outside the gene matches: 8. The length of the CDR3 is 17 residues. CDR3 sequence reads: CASSLGTSGRVVETQYF. CDR3 nucleotide sequence: TGTGCCAGCAGCCTCGGGACTAGCGGGAGGGTTGTGGAGACCCAGTACTTC.

This chain links TRBV19 with TRBJ2-2, with D possibly TRBD2 on 6 matching bases. CDR1 LNHDA and CDR2 SQIVND come from the germline V gene (reference sequence). This CDR3 has 14 amino acids. Trimming left V 6 bases short and J 1 base short, with 9 bases between. The CDR3 spells CASRGGLNTGELFF. The CDR3 region has the DNA TGTGCCAGTAGGGGGGGACTGAACACCGGGGAGCTGTTTTTT. Filled out from reference TRBV19 and TRBJ2-2, the complete variable domain reads DGGITQSPKYLFRKEGQNVTLSCEQNLNHDAMYWYRQDPGQGLRLIYYSQIVNDFQKGDIAEGYSVSREKKESFPLTVTSAQKNPTAFYLCASRGGLNTGELFFGEGSRLTVL.

This clonotype was picked up many times. The chain's CDR3 is CASSGKTEHEQFF. As DNA, the CDR3 is TGCGCCAGCAGTGGGAAGACGGAACATGAGCAGTTCTTC. V is TRBV10-1 and J is TRBJ2-1; D call uncertain. CDR1 is WNHNN and CDR2 is SYGVQD in the germline V gene (reference sequence). CDR3 length equals 13 residues. The V and J ends lost 4 bases and 8 bases respectively, with 12 bases between them.

This clonotype was counted only a few times. The chain recombines TRBV10-3 with TRBJ2-7; possible D gene TRBD1, 6 bases. The V gene's germline CDR1 is ENHRY and CDR2 SYGVKD. Between the trimmed V and J ends, which lost 3 bases and 3 bases, there was a span of 9 bases. The CDR3 length is 13 residues. The CDR3 spells CAISDVRGYEQYF. As DNA, the CDR3 is TGTGCCATCAGTGATGTCAGGGGCTACGAGCAGTACTTC.

This clonotype was counted at least ten times. The CDR3 is CASSESGTLVMGQFF. The CDR3 DNA reads TGTGCCAGTAGTGAGAGCGGGACCCTCGTAATGGGGCAGTTCTTC. The chain carries TRBV19 and TRBJ2-1, with TRBD2 matching over 7 bases. After removal of 5 bases from V and 12 bases from J, the junction contained 16 bases not matched to a gene. CDR1 and CDR2 (germline): LNHDA, SQIVND (reference sequence). The CDR3 is 15 amino acids.

The V call is TRBV19, the J call TRBJ1-5; 8 positions agree with TRBD1. This CDR3 has 21 amino acids. Germline CDR1 LNHDA, CDR2 SQIVND (reference sequence). V shed 7 bases, J shed 2 bases, and the junction held 25 bases outside the gene matches. In DNA, the CDR3 is TGTGCCAGTATCGGATGCGGACAGGGACCCGAAGCGCGGTCGGGCAATCAGCCCCAGCATTTT. Amino acids: CASIGCGQGPEARSGNQPQHF.

This clonotype appeared many times. The J gene is TRBJ1-1, the V gene TRBV4-1; weak D call: TRBD1 (5 bases). The CDR3 sequence is 13 residues long. Germline values: CDR1 MGHRA, CDR2 YSYEKL. Trimming cost V 4 bases and J 4 bases, with 10 bases left between them. CDR3 bases: TGCGCCAGCAGCCCGGGGACCCTCACTGAAGCTTTCTTT. Translation gives CASSPGTLTEAFF.